A selection of T cell receptor beta chains follows, all from one sample in a study of shared clonotypes between healthy human individuals. Repertoires were generated with immunoSEQ multiplex PCR, while TCRdb's copy carries only in-frame clones and drops some. The repertoire holds about 1.1 million clones, about 80% seen once, with roughly 0.82% in the top ten. Sequenced: memory CD4+ T cells from PBMCs. These receptors came from a man younger than 35 in good health. Some clones in this sample may be carry-over from other donors' samples. The CDR3 runs from the conserved cysteine through the conserved F or W. A D gene is named only where the DNA matches it firmly. Clone sizes are given selectively: once, few, many, or a class where the clone is expanded.

abundance	v_gene	d_gene	j_gene	CDR3nt	CDR3aa
NA	TRBV6-1	NA	TRBJ1-3	TGTGCCAGCATGCAGGGATCTTCCGGAAACACCATATATTTT	CASMQGSSGNTIYF
NA	TRBV18	NA	TRBJ2-2	TGTGCCAGCTCAGGGTTCGCGAACACCGGGGAGCTGTTTTTT	CASSGFANTGELFF
few	TRBV7-9	TRBD2	TRBJ2-7	TGTGCCAGCACCGAGACTAGCGGGGTCTGGTACGAGCAGTACTTC	CASTETSGVWYEQYF
few	TRBV5-6	NA	TRBJ2-7	TGTGCCAGCAGCTCAGGGAACCCCTACGAGCAGTACTTC	CASSSGNPYEQYF
NA	TRBV28	NA	TRBJ1-2	TGTGCCAGCAGTTCGTGGGGAAGCGGCTACACCTTC	CASSSWGSGYTF
few	TRBV21-1	NA	TRBJ1-5	TGTGCCAGCAGCAAAGGGAGGGATCAGCCCCAGCATTTT	CASSKGRDQPQHF
NA	TRBV7-3	TRBD2	TRBJ2-3	TGTGCCAGCAGCAAAGGACTAGCGACAGATACGCAGTATTTT	CASSKGLATDTQYF
NA	TRBV4-1	TRBD2	TRBJ2-7	TGCGCCAGCAGCCAAGGGGTAGCGGGGGTATACGAGCAGTACTTC	CASSQGVAGVYEQYF
NA	TRBV27	TRBD1	TRBJ1-2	TGTGCCAGCAGTACGCACAGGGGGGTGAGTGGCTACACCTTC	CASSTHRGVSGYTF
NA	TRBV5-1	NA	TRBJ2-7	TGCGCCAGCCGAATGGACAGAAGTTTCTACGAGCAGTACTTC	CASRMDRSFYEQYF
NA	TRBV5-5	NA	TRBJ2-3	TGTGCCAGCAGCTTGGGTTCAGTTGCAGATACGCAGTATTTT	CASSLGSVADTQYF
NA	TRBV23-1	NA	TRBJ1-1	TGCGCCAGCAGCCAGTCTGGGCCGGGGAGGGTGCACACTGAAGCTTTCTTT	CASSQSGPGRVHTEAFF
NA	TRBV9	NA	TRBJ2-2	TGTGCCAGCAGCGCCTATTGGCCCGGGGAGCTGTTTTTT	CASSAYWPGELFF
NA	TRBV7-2	NA	TRBJ2-1	TGTGCCAGCAGCCGGAGCTTTCCCAATGAGCAGTTCTTC	CASSRSFPNEQFF
once	TRBV6-5	NA	TRBJ2-3	TGTGCCAGCAAAAAGGAGCTGAGCACAGATACGCAGTATTTT	CASKKELSTDTQYF
NA	TRBV9	NA	TRBJ1-2	TGTGCCAGCAGCGTAGAAAATACAGGGCGCTATGGCTACACCTTC	CASSVENTGRYGYTF
NA	TRBV5-4	TRBD1	TRBJ1-1	TGTGCCAGCAGCCTTCGACAGGGGGTCAGCACTGAAGCTTTCTTT	CASSLRQGVSTEAFF
NA	TRBV5-1	TRBD1	TRBJ2-5	TGCGCCAGCAGCATAGGGACAGGGGAAGAGACCCAGTACTTC	CASSIGTGEETQYF
NA	TRBV4-3	TRBD2	TRBJ2-5	TGCGCCAGCAGCCGCGGGGGTTCTAAGCGGGAGGATGGGGAAGAGACCCAGTACTTC	CASSRGGSKREDGEETQYF
NA	TRBV30	NA	TRBJ1-4	TGTGCCTGGAGTGAACCTGGGAATGAAAAACTGTTTTTT	CAWSEPGNEKLFF
NA	TRBV25-1	TRBD2	TRBJ2-3	TGTGCCAGCAGTGCAGAAATGGGACTAGGAAGCACAGATACGCAGTATTTT	CASSAEMGLGSTDTQYF
once	TRBV18	NA	TRBJ1-1	TGTGCCAGCTCACCACCCTTACAGGGACCGAACACTGAAGCTTTCTTT	CASSPPLQGPNTEAFF